This T cell receptor (beta chain) was recorded in a study of blood T cell repertoires in COVID-19. The wider study: Material from acute and convalescent COVID-19 was sourced from the United States, Italy and Spain. Sources were T cells, B-cell-depleted T cells, or PBMCs; the material itself was cDNA or gDNA.

As handled by the study authors: Reference gene primer amplification gave estimated nucleated cell counts. Produced via immunoSEQ multiplex PCR; TCRdb's table is partial and in-frame only. The V and J calls and clone size were taken over from that table, and D and trimming were inferred from the DNA. Counted here are about 110,000 clones, roughly 84% occurring once; the ten biggest clones make up less than 8%. Looked up from germline, CDR1 is MNHEY and CDR2 is SVGAGI. This CDR3 has 15 residues. The ends lost 2 bases at V and 8 bases at J; junction bases unmatched: 6. The rearrangement joins TRBV6-5 to TRBJ1-6; 7 bases match TRBD1. Sequences were obtained from peripheral blood. The receptor was isolated from a woman between 45 and 65 years old with acute or convalescent COVID-19. This CDR3 is CASSYRGGEDSPLHF. CDR3 sequence (DNA): TGTGCCAGCAGTTACCGAGGGGGCGAGGATTCACCCCTCCACTTT.